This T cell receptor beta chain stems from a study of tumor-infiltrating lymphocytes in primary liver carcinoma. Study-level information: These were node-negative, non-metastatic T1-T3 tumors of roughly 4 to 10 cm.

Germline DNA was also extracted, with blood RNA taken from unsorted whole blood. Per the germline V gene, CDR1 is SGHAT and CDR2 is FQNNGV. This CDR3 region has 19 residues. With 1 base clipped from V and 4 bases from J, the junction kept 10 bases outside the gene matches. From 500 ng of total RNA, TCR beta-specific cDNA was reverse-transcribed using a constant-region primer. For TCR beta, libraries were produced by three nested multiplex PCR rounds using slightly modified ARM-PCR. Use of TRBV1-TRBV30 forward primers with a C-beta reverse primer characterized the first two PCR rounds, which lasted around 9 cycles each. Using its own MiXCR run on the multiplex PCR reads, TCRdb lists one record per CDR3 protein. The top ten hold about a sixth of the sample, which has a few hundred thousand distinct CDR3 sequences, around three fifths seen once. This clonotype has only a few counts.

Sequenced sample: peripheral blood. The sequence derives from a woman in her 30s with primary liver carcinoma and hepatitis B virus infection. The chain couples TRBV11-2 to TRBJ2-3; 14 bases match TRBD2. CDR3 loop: CASSLVRLAGGPIADTQYF. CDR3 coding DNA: TGTGCCAGCAGCTTAGTCAGACTAGCGGGAGGGCCGATCGCAGATACGCAGTATTTT.